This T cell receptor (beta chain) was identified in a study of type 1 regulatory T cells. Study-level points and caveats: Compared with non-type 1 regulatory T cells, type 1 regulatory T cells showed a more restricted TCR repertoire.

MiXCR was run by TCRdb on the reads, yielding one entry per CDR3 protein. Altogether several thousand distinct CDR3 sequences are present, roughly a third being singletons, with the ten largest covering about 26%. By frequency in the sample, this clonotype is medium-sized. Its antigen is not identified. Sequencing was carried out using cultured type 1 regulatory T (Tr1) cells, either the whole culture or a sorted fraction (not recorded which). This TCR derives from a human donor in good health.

This CDR3 is CASSLGAGQGAVYGYTF. CDR3 coding DNA: TGTGCCAGCAGCTTAGGGGCCGGACAGGGGGCCGTCTATGGCTACACCTTC. J is TRBJ1-2 and V is TRBV7-9, with 11 bases aligning to TRBD1. The V segment lost 1 base and the J segment 4 bases; nucleotides outside the gene matches: 8. CDR1 is SEHNR and CDR2 is FQNEAQ in the germline V gene (reference sequence). The CDR3 runs to 17 residues.